This entry is about one TCR beta chain. Its antigen is currently unknown. This CDR3 is 16 amino acids long. The germline V and J ends were trimmed by 4 bases and 2 bases, with 16 bases remaining between them. PCR involved 60 Vbeta and 13 Jbeta primers. Data came from immunoSEQ multiplex PCR; TCRdb stores just in-frame clones and leaves some out. The table lists 130,000 or so clones, roughly 80% of them singletons, with 0.94% in the top ten. The sample originates from a study of cytomegalovirus exposure and HLA in healthy donors. The study's findings and limits: Highly shared sequence variants in one cluster were likely a sequencing artifact. Most of the CMV-associated TCR beta chains (in a later analysis) appeared to be HLA-restricted.

The sample was PBMCs. This clonotype was sampled from a woman aged 60-70 years in good health and CMV-seronegative. The rearrangement uses TRBV23-1 and TRBJ2-3; D may be TRBD1 (6 bases). TRBV23-1 carries the ORF label, with uncertain function. The CDR3 protein is CASSRRTRDNTDTQYF. DNA for the CDR3: TGCGCCAGCAGTCGAAGGACCCGGGACAACACAGATACGCAGTATTTT.